This TCR beta chain is drawn from a study of blood T cell repertoires in COVID-19. Study summary: Acute-phase and convalescent COVID-19 samples originated in the United States, Italy and Spain. The cDNA or gDNA used as material had been derived from T cells, B-cell-depleted T cells, or PBMCs.

This clone was seen a single time. Produced via immunoSEQ multiplex PCR; TCRdb's table is partial and in-frame only. This repertoire shows approximately 140,000 clones, about 85% found once; its top ten account for 35% to 40%. Material: peripheral blood. This TCR was sampled from a human donor in a cohort sampled during active COVID-19.

CDR3 residues: CASSPPGGNTIYF. CDR3 bases: TGTGCCAGCAGCCCCCCGGGAGGAAACACCATATATTTT. The V gene is TRBV11-2, the J gene TRBJ1-3, with D hard to call. The CDR3 totals 13 residues. Germline CDR1 reads SGHAT; CDR2 reads FQNNGV. V dropped 5 bases and J dropped 4 bases, with 9 bases sitting between them. The full variable domain, completed using reference TRBV11-2 and TRBJ1-3, is EAGVAQSPRYKIIEKRQSVAFWCNPISGHATLYWYQQILGQGPKLLIQFQNNGVVDDSQLPKDRFSAERLKGVDSTLKIQPAKLEDSAVYLCASSPPGGNTIYFGEGSWLTVV.